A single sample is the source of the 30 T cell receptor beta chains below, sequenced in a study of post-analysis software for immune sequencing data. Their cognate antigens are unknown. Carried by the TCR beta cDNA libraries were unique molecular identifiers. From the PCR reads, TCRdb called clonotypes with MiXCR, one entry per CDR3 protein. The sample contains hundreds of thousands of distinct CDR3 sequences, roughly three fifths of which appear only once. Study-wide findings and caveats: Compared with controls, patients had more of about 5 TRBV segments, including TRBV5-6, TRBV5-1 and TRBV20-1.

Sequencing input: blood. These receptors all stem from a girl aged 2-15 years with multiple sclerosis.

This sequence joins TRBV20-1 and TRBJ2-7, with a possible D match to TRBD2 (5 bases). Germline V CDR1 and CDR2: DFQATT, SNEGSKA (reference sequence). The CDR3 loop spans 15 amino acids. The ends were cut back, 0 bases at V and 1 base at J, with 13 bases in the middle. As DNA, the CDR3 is TGCAGTGCTAGAGACCTCCGAAGCGGATCCTACGAGCAGTACTTC. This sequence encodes CSARDLRSGSYEQYF.

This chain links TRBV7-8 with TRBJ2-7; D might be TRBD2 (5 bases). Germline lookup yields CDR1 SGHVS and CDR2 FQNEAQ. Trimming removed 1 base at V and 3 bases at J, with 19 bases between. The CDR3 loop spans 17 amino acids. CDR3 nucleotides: TGTGCCAGCAGCTTAGGTAGAGGGCCACCGACTTTCTACGAGCAGTACTTC. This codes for CASSLGRGPPTFYEQYF.

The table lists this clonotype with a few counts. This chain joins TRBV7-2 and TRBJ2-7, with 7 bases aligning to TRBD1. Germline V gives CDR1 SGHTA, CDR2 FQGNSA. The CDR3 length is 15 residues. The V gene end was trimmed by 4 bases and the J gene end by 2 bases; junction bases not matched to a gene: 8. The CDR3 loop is CASSSPPQGAYEQYF. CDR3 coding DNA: TGTGCCAGCAGCTCGCCCCCGCAGGGGGCCTACGAGCAGTACTTC. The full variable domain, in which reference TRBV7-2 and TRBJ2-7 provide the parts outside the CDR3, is GAGVSQSPSNKVTEKGKDVELRCDPISGHTALYWYRQSLGQGLEFLIYFQGNSAPDKSGLPSDRFSAERTGGSVSTLTIQRTQQEDSAVYLCASSSPPQGAYEQYFGPGTRLTVT.

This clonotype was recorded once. The CDR3 region is CSVEERGPSTGELFF. The CDR3 DNA sequence: TGCAGCGTTGAAGAGCGGGGGCCGAGCACCGGGGAGCTGTTTTTT. The chain links TRBV29-1 to TRBJ2-2; TRBD2 might be the D (7 bases). The CDR3 contains 15 residues. Trimming removed 0 bases from V and 4 bases from J, with 12 bases in between. CDR1 is SQVTM and CDR2 is ANQGSEA in the germline V gene.

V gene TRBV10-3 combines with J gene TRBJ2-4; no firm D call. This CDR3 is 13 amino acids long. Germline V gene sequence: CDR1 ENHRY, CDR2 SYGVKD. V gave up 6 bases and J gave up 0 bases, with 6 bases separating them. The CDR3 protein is CAISSIAKNIQYF. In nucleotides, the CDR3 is TGTGCCATCAGCTCCATAGCCAAAAACATTCAGTACTTC.

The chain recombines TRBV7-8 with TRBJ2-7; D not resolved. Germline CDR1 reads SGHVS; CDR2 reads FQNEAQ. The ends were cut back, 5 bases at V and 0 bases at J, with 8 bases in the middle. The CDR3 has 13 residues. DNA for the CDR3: TGTGCCAGCAGCGTGATTAACTCCTACGAGCAGTACTTC. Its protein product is CASSVINSYEQYF.

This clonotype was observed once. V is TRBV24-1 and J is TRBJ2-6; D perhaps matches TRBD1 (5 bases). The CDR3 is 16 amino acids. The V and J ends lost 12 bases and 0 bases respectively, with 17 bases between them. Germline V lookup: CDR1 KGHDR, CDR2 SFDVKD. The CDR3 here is CAPPDTSFSGANVLTF. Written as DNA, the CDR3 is TGTGCCCCCCCGGACACCAGTTTCTCTGGGGCCAACGTCCTGACTTTC.

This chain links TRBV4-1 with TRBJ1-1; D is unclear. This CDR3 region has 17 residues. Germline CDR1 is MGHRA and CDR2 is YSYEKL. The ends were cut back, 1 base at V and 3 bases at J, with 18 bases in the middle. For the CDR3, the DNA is TGCGCCAGCAGCCAAGCCTGGAGCGGGCGTTGGGACACTGAAGCTTTCTTT. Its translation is CASSQAWSGRWDTEAFF.

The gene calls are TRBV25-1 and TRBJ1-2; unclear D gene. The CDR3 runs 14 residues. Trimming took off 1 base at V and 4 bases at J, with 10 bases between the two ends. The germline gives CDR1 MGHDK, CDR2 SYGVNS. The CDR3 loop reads CASSESWQTYGYTF. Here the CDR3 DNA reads TGTGCCAGCAGTGAATCGTGGCAGACCTATGGCTACACCTTC.

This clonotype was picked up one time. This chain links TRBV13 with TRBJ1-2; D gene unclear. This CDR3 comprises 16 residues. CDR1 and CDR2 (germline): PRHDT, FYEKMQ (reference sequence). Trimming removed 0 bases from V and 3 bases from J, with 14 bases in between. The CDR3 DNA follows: TGTGCCAGCAGCTTAGGCCCGCAACCCTCGGACTATGGCTACACCTTC. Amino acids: CASSLGPQPSDYGYTF. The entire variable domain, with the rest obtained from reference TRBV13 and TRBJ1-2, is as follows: AAGVIQSPRHLIKEKRETATLKCYPIPRHDTVYWYQQGPGQDPQFLISFYEKMQSDKGSIPDRFSAQQFSDYHSELNMSSLELGDSALYFCASSLGPQPSDYGYTFGSGTRLTVV.

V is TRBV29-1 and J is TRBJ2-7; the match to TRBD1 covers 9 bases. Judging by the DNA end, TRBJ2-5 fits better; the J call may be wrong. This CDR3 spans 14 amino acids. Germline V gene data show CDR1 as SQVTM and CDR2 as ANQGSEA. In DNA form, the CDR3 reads TGCAGCGTTGAATGGCTGACAGGGGGAGAGACCCAGTACTTC. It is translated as CSVEWLTGGETQYF.

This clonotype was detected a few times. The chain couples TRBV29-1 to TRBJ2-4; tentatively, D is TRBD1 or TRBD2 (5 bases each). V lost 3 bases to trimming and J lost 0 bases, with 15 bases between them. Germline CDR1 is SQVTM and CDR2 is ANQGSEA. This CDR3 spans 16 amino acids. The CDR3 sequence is CSVEGTEYLAKNIQYF. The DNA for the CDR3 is TGCAGCGTTGAGGGGACGGAGTACTTAGCCAAAAACATTCAGTACTTC.

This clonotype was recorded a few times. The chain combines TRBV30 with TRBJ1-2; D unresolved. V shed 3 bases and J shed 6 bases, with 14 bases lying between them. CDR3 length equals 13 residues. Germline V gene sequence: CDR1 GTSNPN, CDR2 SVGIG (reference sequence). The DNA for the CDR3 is TGTGCCTGGAGGGGCAGTGGACGCGATGGCTACACCTTC. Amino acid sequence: CAWRGSGRDGYTF.

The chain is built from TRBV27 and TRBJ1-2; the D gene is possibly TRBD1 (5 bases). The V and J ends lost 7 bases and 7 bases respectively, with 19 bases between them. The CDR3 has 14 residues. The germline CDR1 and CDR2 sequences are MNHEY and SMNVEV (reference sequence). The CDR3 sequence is CASTPRGPEGGYTF. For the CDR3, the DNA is TGTGCCAGCACGCCGCGGGGCCCAGAGGGTGGCTACACCTTC.

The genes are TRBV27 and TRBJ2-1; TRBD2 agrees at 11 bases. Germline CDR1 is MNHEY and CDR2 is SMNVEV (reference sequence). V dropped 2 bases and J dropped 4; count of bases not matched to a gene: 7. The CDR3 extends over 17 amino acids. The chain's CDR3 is CASSLRMGLAAYNEQFF. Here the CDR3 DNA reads TGTGCCAGCAGTTTAAGGATGGGACTAGCGGCGTACAATGAGCAGTTCTTC.

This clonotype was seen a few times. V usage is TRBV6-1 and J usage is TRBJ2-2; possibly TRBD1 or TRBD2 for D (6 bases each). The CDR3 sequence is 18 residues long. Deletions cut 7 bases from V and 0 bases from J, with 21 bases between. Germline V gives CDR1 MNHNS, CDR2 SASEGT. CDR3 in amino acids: CASNPHGGGLTNTGELFF. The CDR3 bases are TGTGCCAGCAACCCCCACGGGGGCGGCTTAACGAACACCGGGGAGCTGTTTTTT.

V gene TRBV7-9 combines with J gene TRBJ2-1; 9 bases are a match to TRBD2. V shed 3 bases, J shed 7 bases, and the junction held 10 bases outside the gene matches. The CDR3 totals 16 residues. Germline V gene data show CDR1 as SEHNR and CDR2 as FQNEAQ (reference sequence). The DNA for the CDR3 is TGTGCCAGCAGCTTTTCAGTAGCGGGAGCAGGGAATGAGCAGTTCTTC. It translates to CASSFSVAGAGNEQFF.

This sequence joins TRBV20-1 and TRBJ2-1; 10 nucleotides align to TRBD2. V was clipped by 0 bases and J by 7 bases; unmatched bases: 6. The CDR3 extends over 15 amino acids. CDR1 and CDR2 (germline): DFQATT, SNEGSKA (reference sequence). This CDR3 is CSARDWSSGSNEQFF. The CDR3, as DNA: TGCAGTGCTAGAGATTGGTCTAGCGGGAGTAATGAGCAGTTCTTC.

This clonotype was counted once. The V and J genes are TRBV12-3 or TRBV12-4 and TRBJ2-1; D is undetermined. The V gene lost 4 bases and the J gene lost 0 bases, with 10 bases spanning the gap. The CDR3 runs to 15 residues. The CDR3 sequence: CASSYVFRSYNEQFF. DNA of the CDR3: TGTGCCAGCAGTTACGTCTTTCGCTCCTACAATGAGCAGTTCTTC.

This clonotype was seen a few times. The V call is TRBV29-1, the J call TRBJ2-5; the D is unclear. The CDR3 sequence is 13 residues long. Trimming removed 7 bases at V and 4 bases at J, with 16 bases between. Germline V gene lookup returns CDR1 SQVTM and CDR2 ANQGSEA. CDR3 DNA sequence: TGCAGCGGGACCCCCACATCGGGAGAGACCCAGTACTTC. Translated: CSGTPTSGETQYF.

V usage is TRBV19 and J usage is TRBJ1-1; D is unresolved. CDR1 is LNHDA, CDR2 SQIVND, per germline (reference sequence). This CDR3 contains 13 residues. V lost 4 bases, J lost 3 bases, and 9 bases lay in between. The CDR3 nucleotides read TGTGCCAGTAGTAGGCAGCCGGACACTGAAGCTTTCTTT. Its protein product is CASSRQPDTEAFF.

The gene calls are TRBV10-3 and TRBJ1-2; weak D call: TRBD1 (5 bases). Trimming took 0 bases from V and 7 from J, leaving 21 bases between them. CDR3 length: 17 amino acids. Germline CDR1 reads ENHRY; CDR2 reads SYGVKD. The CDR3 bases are TGTGCCATCAGTGAGTCGAAGAGCCCAGGGTCTATCAGTGGCTACACCTTC. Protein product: CAISESKSPGSISGYTF.

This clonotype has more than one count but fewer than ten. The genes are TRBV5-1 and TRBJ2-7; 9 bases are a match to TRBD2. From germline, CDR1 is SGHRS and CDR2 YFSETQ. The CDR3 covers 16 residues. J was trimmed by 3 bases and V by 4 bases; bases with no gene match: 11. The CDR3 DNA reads TGCGCCAGCAGCCCGGTAGGAGCGGGAGGATACTACGAGCAGTACTTC. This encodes CASSPVGAGGYYEQYF.

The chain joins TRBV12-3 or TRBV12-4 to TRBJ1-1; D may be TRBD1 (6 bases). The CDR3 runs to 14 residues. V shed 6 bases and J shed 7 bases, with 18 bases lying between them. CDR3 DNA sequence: TGTGCCAGCAGCCTCGACAGGTGGGGCATTGAAGCTTTCTTT. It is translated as CASSLDRWGIEAFF.

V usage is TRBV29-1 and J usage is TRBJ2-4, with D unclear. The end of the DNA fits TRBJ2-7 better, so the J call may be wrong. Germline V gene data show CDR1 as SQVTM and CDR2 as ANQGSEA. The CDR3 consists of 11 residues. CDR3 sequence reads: CSVDVSYEQYF. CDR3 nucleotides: TGCAGCGTTGATGTCAGCTACGAGCAGTACTTC.

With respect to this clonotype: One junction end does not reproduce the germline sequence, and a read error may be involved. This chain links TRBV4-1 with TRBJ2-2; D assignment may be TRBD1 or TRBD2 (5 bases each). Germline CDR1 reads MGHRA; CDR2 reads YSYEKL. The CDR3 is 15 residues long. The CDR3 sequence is CASRPAGPDTGKLFF. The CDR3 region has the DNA TGCGCCAGCAGACCGGCAGGGCCCGACACCGGGAAGCTGTTTTTT.

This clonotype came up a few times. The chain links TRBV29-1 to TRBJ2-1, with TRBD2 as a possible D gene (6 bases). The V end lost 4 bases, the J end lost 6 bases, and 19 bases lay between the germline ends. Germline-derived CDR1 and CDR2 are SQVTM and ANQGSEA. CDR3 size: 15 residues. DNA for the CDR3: TGCAGCGTTGGAGGAGGGAGCGCCCGGGGCAATGAGCAGTTCTTC. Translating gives CSVGGGSARGNEQFF.

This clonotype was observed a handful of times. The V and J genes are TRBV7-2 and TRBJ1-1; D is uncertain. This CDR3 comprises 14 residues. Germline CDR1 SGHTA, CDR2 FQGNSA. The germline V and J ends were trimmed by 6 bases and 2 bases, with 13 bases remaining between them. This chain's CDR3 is CASSRPTENTEAFF. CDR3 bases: TGTGCCAGCAGTCGACCCACAGAAAACACTGAAGCTTTCTTT.

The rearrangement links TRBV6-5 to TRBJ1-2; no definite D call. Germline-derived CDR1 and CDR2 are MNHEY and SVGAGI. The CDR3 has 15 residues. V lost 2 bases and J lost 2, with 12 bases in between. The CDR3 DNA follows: TGTGCCAGCAGTTACCGCCTTCAGGCAAACTATGGCTACACCTTC. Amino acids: CASSYRLQANYGYTF.

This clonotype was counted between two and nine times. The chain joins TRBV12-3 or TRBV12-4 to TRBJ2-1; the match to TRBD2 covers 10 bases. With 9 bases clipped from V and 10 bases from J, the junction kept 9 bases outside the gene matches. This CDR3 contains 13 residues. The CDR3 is CASTSGGAPEQFF. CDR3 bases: TGTGCCAGTACGAGCGGGGGGGCCCCCGAGCAGTTCTTC.